These T cell receptor beta chains were read from a single sample in a study of cytomegalovirus exposure and HLA in healthy donors. Data came from immunoSEQ multiplex PCR; TCRdb stores just in-frame clones and leaves some out. Its table records fewer than 250,000 clones. Material for sequencing was PBMCs. The receptors stem from a young woman in good health and CMV-seropositive. The conserved cysteine and the conserved F or W are not part of the CDR3 here.

V gene: TRBV18; J gene: TRBJ1-4; CDR3 protein: ASSLPGQGNEKLF
V gene: TRBV5-3; J gene: TRBJ1-4; CDR3 protein: ARSRPTGTEDLCNEKLF
V gene: TRBV6-6; J gene: TRBJ2-2; CDR3 protein: ASSYSTGIGTGELF
V gene: TRBV11-2; J gene: TRBJ2-7; CDR3 protein: ASSARDRGQYEQY
V gene: TRBV29-1; J gene: TRBJ2-3; CDR3 protein: SVDGLRGTDTQY
V gene: TRBV28; J gene: TRBJ2-7; CDR3 protein: ASSSSGRSTYEQY
V gene: TRBV7-2; J gene: TRBJ2-1; CDR3 protein: ASSLRREGSNEQF
V gene: TRBV6-5; J gene: -; CDR3 protein: ASSFGRDITYEQY
V gene: TRBV5-1; J gene: TRBJ2-3; CDR3 protein: ASSLGSGPADTQY
V gene: TRBV7-7; J gene: TRBJ2-2; CDR3 protein: ASSLDGRRGTGELF
V gene: TRBV19; J gene: TRBJ2-5; CDR3 protein: ASSIVHQETQY
V gene: TRBV28; J gene: TRBJ1-5; CDR3 protein: ASTRGNQPQH
V gene: TRBV28; J gene: TRBJ2-6; CDR3 protein: ASSGGQGARLRAGANVLT
V gene: TRBV12-5; J gene: TRBJ2-6; CDR3 protein: ASVYSGANVLT
V gene: TRBV18; J gene: TRBJ1-4; CDR3 protein: ASSPRGQGEKLF
V gene: TRBV27; J gene: TRBJ2-7; CDR3 protein: ASWDSSYEQY
V gene: TRBV7-8; J gene: TRBJ2-3; CDR3 protein: ASSSEGLAGTDTQY
V gene: TRBV29-1; J gene: TRBJ2-2; CDR3 protein: SVEVRFGELF
V gene: TRBV5-1; J gene: TRBJ1-4; CDR3 protein: ASSGDRGSEKLF
V gene: TRBV11-3; J gene: TRBJ2-1; CDR3 protein: ASSLDGPYNEQF
V gene: TRBV28; J gene: TRBJ2-1; CDR3 protein: ASSLGGQGGNEQF
V gene: TRBV13; J gene: TRBJ2-7; CDR3 protein: ASSQGQGRIYEQY
V gene: TRBV5-6; J gene: TRBJ1-5; CDR3 protein: ASSLRGAGNQPQH
V gene: TRBV19; J gene: TRBJ1-1; CDR3 protein: ASSIATGTLNTEAF
V gene: TRBV15; J gene: TRBJ2-7; CDR3 protein: ATSRAPQGAYEQY
V gene: TRBV6-6; J gene: TRBJ2-5; CDR3 protein: ASSAGPGGTQY
V gene: TRBV28; J gene: TRBJ1-5; CDR3 protein: ASSSRERYQPQH
V gene: TRBV4-1; J gene: TRBJ2-2; CDR3 protein: ASSRRLAGGLGTGELF
V gene: TRBV21-1; J gene: TRBJ2-5; CDR3 protein: ASSKVVDRGLQETQY
V gene: TRBV10-1; J gene: TRBJ1-4; CDR3 protein: ASRRFDRANEKLF
V gene: TRBV7-6; J gene: TRBJ1-5; CDR3 protein: ASSLGGRGSQPQH
V gene: TRBV7-9; J gene: TRBJ1-1; CDR3 protein: ASSLARTPEDTEAF
V gene: TRBV4-1; J gene: TRBJ2-2; CDR3 protein: ASSLPGGKSGELF
V gene: TRBV9; J gene: TRBJ1-6; CDR3 protein: ASSYGGDSPLH
V gene: TRBV28; J gene: TRBJ2-7; CDR3 protein: ASSFILGTPYEQY
V gene: TRBV11-2; J gene: TRBJ2-7; CDR3 protein: ASSLAGVDHEQY
V gene: TRBV5-1; J gene: TRBJ1-6; CDR3 protein: ASREHLPGQDNSPLH
V gene: TRBV7-9; J gene: TRBJ2-5; CDR3 protein: AFNRGQRKGETQY
V gene: TRBV7-7; J gene: TRBJ1-3; CDR3 protein: ASSLYGSVRSGNTIY
V gene: TRBV10-3; J gene: TRBJ1-1; CDR3 protein: AIGAGQSLRAF
V gene: TRBV11-3; J gene: TRBJ2-3; CDR3 protein: ASSPGVTTDTQY
V gene: TRBV5-4; J gene: TRBJ1-2; CDR3 protein: ASSLKGEIWYGYT
V gene: TRBV14; J gene: TRBJ1-4; CDR3 protein: ASSQGPHRGSREKLF
V gene: TRBV6-6; J gene: TRBJ1-6; CDR3 protein: ASSYLGAGNSPLH
V gene: TRBV19; J gene: TRBJ1-2; CDR3 protein: ASSRWDSPANYGYT
V gene: TRBV9; J gene: TRBJ2-1; CDR3 protein: ASSVDLAGGLGNEQF
V gene: TRBV9; J gene: TRBJ1-5; CDR3 protein: ASSVVGRRGDQPQH
V gene: TRBV5-1; J gene: TRBJ2-2; CDR3 protein: ASSLEAGGLTGELF
V gene: TRBV5-1; J gene: TRBJ1-1; CDR3 protein: ASSTREGTEAF
V gene: TRBV28; J gene: TRBJ2-7; CDR3 protein: ASSLQGANYEQY
V gene: TRBV10-1; J gene: TRBJ2-2; CDR3 protein: ASRDSRNTGELF
V gene: TRBV5-5; J gene: TRBJ1-4; CDR3 protein: ASSLTAGTGEEKLF
V gene: TRBV9; J gene: TRBJ2-7; CDR3 protein: ASSVKPSTGEQY
V gene: TRBV5-6; J gene: TRBJ1-1; CDR3 protein: ASSFGRGTEAF